Following are 4 T cell receptor beta chains from one sample sequenced in a study of CD8+CD57+ T cells in acquired aplastic anemia. Those patients picked for sequencing had displayed CD8+CD57+ cell expansion on flow cytometry. Genomic DNA acted as the template from which TCR beta VDJ combination and CDR3 sequence profiling were carried out. A single record per CDR3 protein comes from TCRdb applying MiXCR to the reads. The sample holds 160,000 or so distinct CDR3 sequences; roughly 50% are singletons and the top ten take more than 30%. The sequencing sample was made of sorted CD4+, CD8+, or CD8+CD57+ T cells (not recorded which) from PBMCs. Receptors originate from a human donor with aplastic anemia.

The gene calls are TRBV25-1 and TRBJ1-1; D gene ambiguous. This CDR3 is built from 12 residues. Germline CDR1 is MGHDK and CDR2 is SYGVNS. Trimming cost V 2 bases and J 6 bases, with 7 bases left between them. CDR3 sequence: CASSEQPSEAFF. In nucleotides, the CDR3 is TGTGCCAGCAGTGAACAACCCTCTGAAGCTTTCTTT.

This clonotype was detected ten times or more. This sequence joins TRBV9 and TRBJ2-7; 7 nucleotides line up with TRBD1. J lost 7 bases, V lost 4 bases, and 17 bases had no gene match. CDR3 length equals 16 residues. The germline CDR1 and CDR2 sequences are SGDLS and YYNGEE. CDR3 amino acids: CASSPDTGVLFGEQYF. Here the CDR3 DNA reads TGTGCCAGCAGCCCCGACACAGGGGTTCTTTTTGGGGAGCAGTACTTC.

Concerning this clonotype: The missing conserved phenylalanine or tryptophan at the end of this CDR3 makes a read error likely. The chain couples TRBV7-3 to TRBJ1-2; no clear D. The CDR3 length is 13 residues. The V end was cut by 2 bases, the J end by 0 bases, with 4 bases between. CDR1 is SGHTA and CDR2 is FQGTGA in the germline V gene. CDR3 coding DNA: TGTGCCAGCAGCTTACCATCTAACTATGGCTACACCTTA. It yields the protein CASSLPSNYGYTL.

The sample holds many counts of this clonotype. V and J are TRBV9 and TRBJ2-6; a weak D match, TRBD1 (6 bases). The CDR3 has 15 residues. The V end lost 0 bases, the J end lost 2 bases, and 6 bases lay between the germline ends. The germline V gene has CDR1 SGDLS and CDR2 YYNGEE. CDR3 in DNA: TGTGCCAGCAGCGTAGACAGGGCTGGGGCCAACGTCCTGACTTTC. It specifies CASSVDRAGANVLTF.